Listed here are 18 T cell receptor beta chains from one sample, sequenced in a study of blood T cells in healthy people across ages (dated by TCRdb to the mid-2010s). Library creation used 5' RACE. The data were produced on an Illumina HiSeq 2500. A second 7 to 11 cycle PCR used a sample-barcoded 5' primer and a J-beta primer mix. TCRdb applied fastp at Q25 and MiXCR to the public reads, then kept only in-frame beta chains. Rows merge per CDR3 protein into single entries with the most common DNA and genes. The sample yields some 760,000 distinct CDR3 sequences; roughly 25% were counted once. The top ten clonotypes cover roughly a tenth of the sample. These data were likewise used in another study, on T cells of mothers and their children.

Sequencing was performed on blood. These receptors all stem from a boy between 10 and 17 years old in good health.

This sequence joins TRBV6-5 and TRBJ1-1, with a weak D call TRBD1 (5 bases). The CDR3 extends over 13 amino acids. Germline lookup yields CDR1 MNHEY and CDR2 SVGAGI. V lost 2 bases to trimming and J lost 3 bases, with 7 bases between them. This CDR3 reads CASSYMGDTEAFF. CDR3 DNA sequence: TGTGCCAGCAGTTACATGGGGGACACTGAAGCTTTCTTT.

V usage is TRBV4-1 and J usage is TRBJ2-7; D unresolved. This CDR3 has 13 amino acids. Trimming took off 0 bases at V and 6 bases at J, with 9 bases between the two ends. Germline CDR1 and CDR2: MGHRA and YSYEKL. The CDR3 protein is CASSQEFGREQYF. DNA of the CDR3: TGCGCCAGCAGCCAAGAGTTCGGTCGCGAGCAGTACTTC.

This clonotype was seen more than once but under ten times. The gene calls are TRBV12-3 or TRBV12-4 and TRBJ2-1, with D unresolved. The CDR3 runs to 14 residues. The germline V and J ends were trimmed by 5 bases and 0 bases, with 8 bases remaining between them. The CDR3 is CASSLGISYNEQFF. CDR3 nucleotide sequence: TGTGCCAGCAGTCTGGGTATCTCCTACAATGAGCAGTTCTTC.

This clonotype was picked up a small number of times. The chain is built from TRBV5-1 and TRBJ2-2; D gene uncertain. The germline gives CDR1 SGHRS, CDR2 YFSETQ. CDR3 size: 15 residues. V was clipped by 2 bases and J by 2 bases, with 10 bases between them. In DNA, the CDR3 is TGCGCCAGCAGCTTAAGACCTCACAACACCGGGGAGCTGTTTTTT. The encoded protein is CASSLRPHNTGELFF.

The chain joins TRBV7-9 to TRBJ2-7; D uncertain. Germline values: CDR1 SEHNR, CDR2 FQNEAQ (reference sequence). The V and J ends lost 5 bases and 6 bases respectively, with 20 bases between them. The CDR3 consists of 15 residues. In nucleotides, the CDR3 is TGTGCCAGCAGCCAACAATGGCCTCCGACGGCCGAGCAGTACTTC. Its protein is CASSQQWPPTAEQYF.

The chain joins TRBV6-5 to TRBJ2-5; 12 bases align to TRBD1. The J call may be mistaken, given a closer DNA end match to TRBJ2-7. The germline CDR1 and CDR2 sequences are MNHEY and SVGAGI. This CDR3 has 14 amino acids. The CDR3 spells CASSDGTGGGEQYF. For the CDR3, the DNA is TGTGCCAGCAGCGACGGGACAGGGGGCGGCGAGCAGTACTTC.

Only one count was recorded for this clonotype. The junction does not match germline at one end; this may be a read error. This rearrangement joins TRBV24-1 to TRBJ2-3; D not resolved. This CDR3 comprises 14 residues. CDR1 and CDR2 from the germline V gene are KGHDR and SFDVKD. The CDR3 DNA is TGTGCCACCAGTGATTTAATGGCCCCAGATATGCAGTATTTT. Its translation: CATSDLMAPDMQYF.

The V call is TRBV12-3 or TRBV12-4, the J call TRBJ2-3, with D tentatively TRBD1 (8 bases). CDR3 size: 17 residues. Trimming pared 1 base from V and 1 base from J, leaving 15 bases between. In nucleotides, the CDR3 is TGTGCCAGCAGTTTAGTCCGCACAGGGGGGGGCACAGATACGCAGTATTTT. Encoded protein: CASSLVRTGGGTDTQYF.

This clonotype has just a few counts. The CDR3 protein is CASRRQGTYTF. As DNA, the CDR3 is TGTGCCAGCAGGCGACAGGGAACCTACACCTTC. The chain carries TRBV6-5 and TRBJ1-2; 7 bases fit TRBD1. The CDR3 has 11 amino acids. Germline trimming cut 6 bases from V and 10 bases from J; bases unmatched to any gene: 5. The germline V gene encodes CDR1 MNHEY and CDR2 SVGAGI.

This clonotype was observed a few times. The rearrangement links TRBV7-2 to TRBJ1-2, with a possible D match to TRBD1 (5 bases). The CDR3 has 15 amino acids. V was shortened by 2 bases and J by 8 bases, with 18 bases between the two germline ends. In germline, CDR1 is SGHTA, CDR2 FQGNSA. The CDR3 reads CASSLTGTQAGGYTF. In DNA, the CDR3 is TGTGCCAGCAGCTTAACCGGGACGCAGGCAGGCGGCTACACCTTC.

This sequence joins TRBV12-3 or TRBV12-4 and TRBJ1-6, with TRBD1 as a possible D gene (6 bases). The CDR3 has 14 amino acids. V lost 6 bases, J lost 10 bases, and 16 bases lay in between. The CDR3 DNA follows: TGTGCCAGCAGCCAAACAGGGTTACGGTCACCCCTCCACTTT. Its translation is CASSQTGLRSPLHF.

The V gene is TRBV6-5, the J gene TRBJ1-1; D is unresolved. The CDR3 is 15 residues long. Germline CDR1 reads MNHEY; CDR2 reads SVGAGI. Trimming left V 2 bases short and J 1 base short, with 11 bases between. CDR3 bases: TGTGCCAGCAGTTACGATAGGACCGAGAACACTGAAGCTTTCTTT. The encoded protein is CASSYDRTENTEAFF.

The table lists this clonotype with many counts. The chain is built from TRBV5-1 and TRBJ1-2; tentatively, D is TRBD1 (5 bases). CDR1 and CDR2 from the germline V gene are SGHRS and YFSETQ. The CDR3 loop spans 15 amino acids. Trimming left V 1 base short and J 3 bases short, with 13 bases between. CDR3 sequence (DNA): TGCGCCAGCAGCTTGTTGGGCAGGGAGGACTATGGCTACACCTTC. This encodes CASSLLGREDYGYTF.

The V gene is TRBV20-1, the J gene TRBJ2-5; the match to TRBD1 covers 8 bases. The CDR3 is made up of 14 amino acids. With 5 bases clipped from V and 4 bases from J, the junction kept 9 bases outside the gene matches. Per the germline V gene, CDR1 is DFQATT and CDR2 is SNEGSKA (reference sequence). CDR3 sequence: CSACQGARGETQYF. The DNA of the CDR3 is TGCAGTGCTTGTCAGGGGGCGAGGGGAGAGACCCAGTACTTC.

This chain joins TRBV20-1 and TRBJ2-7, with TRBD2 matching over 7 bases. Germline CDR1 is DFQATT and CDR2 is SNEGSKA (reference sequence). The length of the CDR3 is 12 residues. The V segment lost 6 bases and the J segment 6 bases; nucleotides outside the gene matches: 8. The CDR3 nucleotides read TGCAGTGCCAGCCGCGGGGGTACCGAGCAGTACTTC. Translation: CSASRGGTEQYF.

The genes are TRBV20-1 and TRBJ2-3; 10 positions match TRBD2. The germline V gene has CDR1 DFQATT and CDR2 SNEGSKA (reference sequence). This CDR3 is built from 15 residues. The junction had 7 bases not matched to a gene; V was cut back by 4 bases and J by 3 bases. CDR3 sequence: CSAITHSGGTDTQYF. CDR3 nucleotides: TGCAGTGCTATAACACATAGCGGGGGGACAGATACGCAGTATTTT.

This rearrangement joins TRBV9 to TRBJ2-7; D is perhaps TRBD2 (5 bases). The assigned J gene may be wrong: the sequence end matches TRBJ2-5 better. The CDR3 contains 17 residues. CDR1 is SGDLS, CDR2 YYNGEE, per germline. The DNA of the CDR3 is TGTGCCAGCAGCGTAGAGGGAAGGAGGAGGAATCAAGAGACCCAGTACTTC. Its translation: CASSVEGRRRNQETQYF.

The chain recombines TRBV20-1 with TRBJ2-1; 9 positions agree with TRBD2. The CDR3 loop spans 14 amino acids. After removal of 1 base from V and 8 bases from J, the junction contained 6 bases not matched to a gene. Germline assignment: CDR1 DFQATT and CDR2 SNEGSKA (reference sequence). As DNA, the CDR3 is TGCAGTGCTAGAGTGGCGGGGGGGTTCTATGAGCAGTTCTTC. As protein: CSARVAGGFYEQFF.